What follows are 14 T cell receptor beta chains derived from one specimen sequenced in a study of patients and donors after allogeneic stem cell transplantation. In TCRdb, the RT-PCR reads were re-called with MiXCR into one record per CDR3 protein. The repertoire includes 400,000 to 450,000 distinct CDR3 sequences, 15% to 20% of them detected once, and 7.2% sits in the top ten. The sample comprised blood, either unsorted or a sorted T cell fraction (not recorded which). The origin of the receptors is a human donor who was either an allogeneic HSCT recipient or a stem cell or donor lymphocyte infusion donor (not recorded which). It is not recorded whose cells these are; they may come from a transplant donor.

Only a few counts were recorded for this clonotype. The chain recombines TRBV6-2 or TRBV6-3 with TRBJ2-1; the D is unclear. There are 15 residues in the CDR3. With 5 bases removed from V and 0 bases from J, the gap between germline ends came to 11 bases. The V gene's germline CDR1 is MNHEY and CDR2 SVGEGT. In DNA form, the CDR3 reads TGTGCCAGCAGTAGGGCGGCTAGCTCCTACAATGAGCAGTTCTTC. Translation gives CASSRAASSYNEQFF.

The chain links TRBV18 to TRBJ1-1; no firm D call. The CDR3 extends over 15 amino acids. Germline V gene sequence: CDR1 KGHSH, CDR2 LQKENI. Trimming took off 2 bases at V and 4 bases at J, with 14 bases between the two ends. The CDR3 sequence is CASSPSVGRSTEAFF. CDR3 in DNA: TGTGCCAGCTCACCAAGTGTAGGGAGGAGCACTGAAGCTTTCTTT.

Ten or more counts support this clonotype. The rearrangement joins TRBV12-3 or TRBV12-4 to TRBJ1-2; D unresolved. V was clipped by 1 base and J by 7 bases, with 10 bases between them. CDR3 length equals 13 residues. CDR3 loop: CASSLDWGIGYTF. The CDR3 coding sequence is TGTGCCAGCAGTTTAGATTGGGGTATTGGCTACACCTTC.

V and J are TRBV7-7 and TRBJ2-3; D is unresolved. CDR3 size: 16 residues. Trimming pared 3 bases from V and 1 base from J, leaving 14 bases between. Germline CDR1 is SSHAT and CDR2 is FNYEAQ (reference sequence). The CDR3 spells CASSFGRGRGTDTQYF. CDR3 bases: TGTGCCAGCAGCTTCGGGCGAGGCAGAGGCACAGATACGCAGTATTTT.

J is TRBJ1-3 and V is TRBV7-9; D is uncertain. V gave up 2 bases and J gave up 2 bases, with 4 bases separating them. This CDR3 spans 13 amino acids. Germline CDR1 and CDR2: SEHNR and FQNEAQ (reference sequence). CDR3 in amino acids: CASSLRPGNTIYF. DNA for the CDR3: TGTGCCAGCAGCTTAAGACCTGGAAACACCATATATTTT. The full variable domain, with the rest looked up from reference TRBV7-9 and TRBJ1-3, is DTGVSQNPRHKITKRGQNVTFRCDPISEHNRLYWYRQTLGQGPEFLTYFQNEAQLEKSRLLSDRFSAERPKGSFSTLEIQRTEQGDSAMYLCASSLRPGNTIYFGEGSWLTVV.

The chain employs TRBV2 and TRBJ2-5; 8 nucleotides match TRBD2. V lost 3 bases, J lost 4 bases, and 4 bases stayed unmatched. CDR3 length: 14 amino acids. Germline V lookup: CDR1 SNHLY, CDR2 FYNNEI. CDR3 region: CASSETSAAETQYF. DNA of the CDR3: TGTGCCAGCAGTGAGACTAGCGCGGCAGAGACCCAGTACTTC.

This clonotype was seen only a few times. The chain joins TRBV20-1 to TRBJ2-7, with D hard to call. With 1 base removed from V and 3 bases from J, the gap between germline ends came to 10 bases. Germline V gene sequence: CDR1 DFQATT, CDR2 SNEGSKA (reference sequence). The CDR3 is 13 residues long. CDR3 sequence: CSARGGVRYEQYF. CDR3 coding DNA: TGCAGTGCTAGAGGAGGCGTCCGCTACGAGCAGTACTTC.

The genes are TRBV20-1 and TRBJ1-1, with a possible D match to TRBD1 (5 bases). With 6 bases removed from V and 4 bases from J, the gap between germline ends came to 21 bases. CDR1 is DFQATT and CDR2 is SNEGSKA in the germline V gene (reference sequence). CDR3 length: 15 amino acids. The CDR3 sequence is CSAEPVLLGGTEAFF. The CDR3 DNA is TGCAGTGCAGAGCCAGTACTCCTGGGGGGCACTGAAGCTTTCTTT.

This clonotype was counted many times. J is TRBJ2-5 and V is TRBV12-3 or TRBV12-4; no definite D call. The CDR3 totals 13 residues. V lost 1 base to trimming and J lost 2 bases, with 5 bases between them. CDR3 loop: CASSLGPQETQYF. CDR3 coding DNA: TGTGCCAGCAGTTTAGGACCTCAAGAGACCCAGTACTTC.

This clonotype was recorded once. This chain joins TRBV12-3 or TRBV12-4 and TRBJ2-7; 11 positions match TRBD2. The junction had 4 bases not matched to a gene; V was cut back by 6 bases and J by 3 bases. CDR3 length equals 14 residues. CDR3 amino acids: CASRTSGNLYEQYF. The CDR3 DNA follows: TGTGCCAGCAGGACTAGCGGGAACCTCTACGAGCAGTACTTC.

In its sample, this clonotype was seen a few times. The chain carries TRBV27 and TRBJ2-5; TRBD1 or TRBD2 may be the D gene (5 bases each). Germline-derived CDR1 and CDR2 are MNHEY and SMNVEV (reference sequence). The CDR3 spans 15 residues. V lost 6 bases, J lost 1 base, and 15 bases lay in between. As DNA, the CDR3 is TGTGCCAGCAGCCCTAAGGGACCCTTCCAAGAGACCCAGTACTTC. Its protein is CASSPKGPFQETQYF.

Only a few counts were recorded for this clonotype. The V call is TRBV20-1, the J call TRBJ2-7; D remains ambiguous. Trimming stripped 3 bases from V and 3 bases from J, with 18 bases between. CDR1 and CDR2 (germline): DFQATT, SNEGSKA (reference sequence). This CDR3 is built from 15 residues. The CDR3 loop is CSASESWSEIYEQYF. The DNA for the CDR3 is TGCAGTGCTAGTGAGTCGTGGAGCGAGATCTACGAGCAGTACTTC.

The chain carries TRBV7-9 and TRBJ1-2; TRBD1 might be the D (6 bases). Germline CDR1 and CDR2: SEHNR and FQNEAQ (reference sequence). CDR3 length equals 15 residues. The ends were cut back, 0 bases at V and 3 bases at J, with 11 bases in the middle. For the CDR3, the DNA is TGTGCCAGCAGCTTAGCCCCACAGGGTTACTATGGCTACACCTTC. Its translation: CASSLAPQGYYGYTF.

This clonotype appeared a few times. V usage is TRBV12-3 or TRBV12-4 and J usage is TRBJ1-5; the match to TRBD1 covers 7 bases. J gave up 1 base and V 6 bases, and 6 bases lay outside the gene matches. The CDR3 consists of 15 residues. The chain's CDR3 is CASSLRGQSNQPQHF. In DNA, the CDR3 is TGTGCCAGCAGCCTCAGGGGACAGAGCAATCAGCCCCAGCATTTT.